The 28 T cell receptor beta chains below come from one sample, sequenced in a study of cytomegalovirus exposure and HLA in healthy donors. PCR amplification relied on 60 Vbeta primers (plus 13 Jbeta primers). The table came from immunoSEQ multiplex PCR; TCRdb's copy has only in-frame clones and leaves some out. The sample holds 110,000 to 150,000 clones, roughly 80% seen once. Sequenced sample: PBMCs. These receptor sequences come from a woman between 50 and 59 years old in good health and CMV-seronegative.

This clone was counted only a few times. One end of the junction does not line up with germline, which may come from a read error. The chain uses TRBV7-7 and TRBJ2-2, with TRBD1 matching over 7 bases. CDR1 is SSHAT, CDR2 FNYEAQ, per germline (reference sequence). The CDR3 covers 13 residues. The CDR3 reads CASSSDRAGELFF. In DNA form, the CDR3 reads TGTGCTAGCAGCTCCGACAGGGCCGGGGAGCTGTTTTTT.

The chain has TRBV5-1 and TRBJ2-3; TRBD1 matches at 11 bases. This CDR3 contains 17 residues. After removal of 3 bases from V and 3 bases from J, the junction contained 9 bases not matched to a gene. Per the germline V gene, CDR1 is SGHRS and CDR2 is YFSETQ. The CDR3 nucleotides are TGCGCCAGCAGCTGGGCCGGTGGGACAGGGGGTACAGATACGCAGTATTTT. This translates into CASSWAGGTGGTDTQYF.

V gene TRBV30 combines with J gene TRBJ1-6, with a tentative D call TRBD1 (6 bases). Germline values: CDR1 GTSNPN, CDR2 SVGIG (reference sequence). V lost 2 bases and J lost 7, with 15 bases in between. The CDR3 spans 15 residues. The CDR3 protein is CAWSPGGTGNSPLHF. CDR3 in DNA: TGTGCCTGGAGTCCAGGCGGCACAGGGAATTCACCCCTCCACTTT.

This clone appeared a single time. The chain links TRBV5-1 to TRBJ2-5; TRBD2 matches 8 bases. The CDR3 sequence is 18 residues long. Losses at the gene ends were 2 bases for V and 3 bases for J; bases not matched to a gene: 15. Germline V gene sequence: CDR1 SGHRS, CDR2 YFSETQ. The CDR3 DNA is TGCGCCAGCAGCTTCGGACTCACAACCGGGGGGGTGAAAGAGACCCAGTACTTC. Protein product: CASSFGLTTGGVKETQYF.

The J gene is TRBJ2-7, the V gene TRBV5-4; 9 bases fit TRBD2. V trimming: 3 bases; J trimming: 3 bases; junction bases outside the gene matches: 10. Germline lookup yields CDR1 SGHNT and CDR2 YYREEE (reference sequence). This CDR3 has 16 residues. CDR3 sequence (DNA): TGTGCCAGCAGCTCGATTGGCGGGGGGGGGTTCTACGAGCAGTACTTC. This gives the protein CASSSIGGGGFYEQYF. Full variable domain (remainder filled in from reference TRBV5-4 and TRBJ2-7): ETGVTQSPTHLIKTRGQQVTLRCSSQSGHNTVSWYQQALGQGPQFIFQYYREEENGRGNFPPRFSGLQFPNYSSELNVNALELDDSALYLCASSSIGGGGFYEQYFGPGTRLTVT.

The rearrangement uses TRBV7-9 and TRBJ1-2; D is undetermined. V lost 5 bases and J lost 6, with 13 bases in between. CDR1 and CDR2 from the germline V gene are SEHNR and FQNEAQ (reference sequence). CDR3 length: 13 residues. CDR3 DNA sequence: TGTGCCAGCAGCCCCCGTTCCGGAGATGGCTACACCTTC. Amino acid sequence: CASSPRSGDGYTF.

V usage is TRBV4-1 and J usage is TRBJ1-6; possibly TRBD1 for D (5 bases). Trimming removed 1 base from V and 8 bases from J, with 15 bases in between. CDR1 and CDR2 (germline): MGHRA, YSYEKL. This CDR3 comprises 16 residues. CDR3 in amino acids: CASSQAGTTGDSPLHF. The CDR3 DNA sequence: TGCGCCAGCAGCCAAGCGGGAACAACGGGGGATTCACCCCTCCACTTT.

The chain links TRBV5-4 to TRBJ1-4; TRBD1 matches 7 bases. J gave up 5 bases and V 4 bases, and 11 bases lay outside the gene matches. The CDR3 loop spans 16 amino acids. The germline V gene encodes CDR1 SGHNT and CDR2 YYREEE (reference sequence). The CDR3 DNA follows: TGTGCCAGCAGCCATCGGACAGGAACACTAAATGAAAAACTGTTTTTT. Its translation is CASSHRTGTLNEKLFF. The entire variable domain, with the rest obtained from reference TRBV5-4 and TRBJ1-4, is as follows: ETGVTQSPTHLIKTRGQQVTLRCSSQSGHNTVSWYQQALGQGPQFIFQYYREEENGRGNFPPRFSGLQFPNYSSELNVNALELDDSALYLCASSHRTGTLNEKLFFGSGTQLSVL.

This clone was recorded a few times. V usage is TRBV15 and J usage is TRBJ2-3; TRBD1 aligns across 7 bases. This CDR3 is built from 15 residues. Germline V gene sequence: CDR1 LNHNV, CDR2 YYDKDF (reference sequence). V gave up 0 bases and J gave up 2 bases; unmatched junction bases: 2. CDR3 sequence (DNA): TGTGCCACCAGCAGAGACAGGGGGTTCACAGATACGCAGTATTTT. Translating gives CATSRDRGFTDTQYF.

The chain joins TRBV4-2 to TRBJ2-7; 10 bases fit TRBD2. Losses at the gene ends were 4 bases for V and 3 bases for J; bases not matched to a gene: 3. CDR3 length: 14 residues. CDR1 is LGHNA and CDR2 is YNFKEQ in the germline V gene. For the CDR3, the DNA is TGTGCCAGCAGCCGGACTAGCGGAAACTACGAGCAGTACTTC. Protein sequence: CASSRTSGNYEQYF.

The V call is TRBV5-8, the J call TRBJ1-3, with TRBD1 matching over 10 bases. J lost 2 bases, V lost 4 bases, and 6 bases had no gene match. CDR1 SGHTS and CDR2 YDEGEE come from the germline V gene. This CDR3 spans 16 amino acids. CDR3: CASSKDRGFAGNTIYF. The CDR3, as DNA: TGTGCCAGCAGCAAGGACAGGGGGTTCGCTGGAAACACCATATATTTT.

The rearrangement links TRBV7-2 to TRBJ1-5; 11 bases are a match to TRBD1. The J segment lost 6 bases and the V segment lost 5 bases, leaving 6 bases of the junction unmatched. Germline loops: CDR1 SGHTA, CDR2 FQGNSA. This CDR3 has 15 residues. Written as DNA, the CDR3 is TGTGCCAGCAGCGCCCGGACAGGGGGCGGTCAGCCCCAGCATTTT. Amino acid sequence: CASSARTGGGQPQHF.

The chain carries TRBV6-6 and TRBJ1-2; TRBD1 matches 9 bases. J gave up 9 bases and V 0 bases, and 8 bases lay outside the gene matches. Germline-derived CDR1 and CDR2 are MNHNY and SVGAGI (reference sequence). The CDR3 runs to 15 residues. CDR3 loop: CASSYSSDRGSRYTF. In nucleotides, the CDR3 is TGTGCCAGCAGTTACTCGAGTGACAGGGGGTCGCGCTACACCTTC.

The chain employs TRBV29-1 and TRBJ2-7; D remains unclear. Germline CDR1 is SQVTM and CDR2 is ANQGSEA. The CDR3 contains 12 residues. The germline V and J ends were trimmed by 4 bases and 0 bases, with 7 bases remaining between them. This CDR3 reads CSVVRDSYEQYF. The CDR3, as DNA: TGCAGCGTTGTACGAGACTCCTACGAGCAGTACTTC.

The rearrangement uses TRBV5-5 and TRBJ1-2; TRBD1 agrees at 8 bases. Germline assignment: CDR1 SGHKS and CDR2 YYEKEE (reference sequence). V gave up 0 bases and J gave up 8 bases; unmatched junction bases: 6. The CDR3 length is 14 residues. The CDR3 reads CASSLETQGVGYTF. In nucleotides, the CDR3 is TGTGCCAGCAGCTTGGAAACACAGGGGGTGGGCTACACCTTC.

This chain uses TRBV5-1 with TRBJ2-2, with D possibly TRBD2 on 6 matching bases. This CDR3 region has 15 residues. Germline V gene lookup returns CDR1 SGHRS and CDR2 YFSETQ. The ends were cut back, 5 bases at V and 6 bases at J, with 17 bases in the middle. CDR3 loop: CASRRSGQGSGELFF. The CDR3 nucleotides are TGCGCCAGCAGACGGAGCGGGCAAGGGTCCGGGGAGCTGTTTTTT.

This sequence joins TRBV10-3 and TRBJ1-5; D not resolved. Germline CDR1 reads ENHRY; CDR2 reads SYGVKD. The CDR3 contains 13 residues. V shed 7 bases and J shed 1 base, with 8 bases lying between them. CDR3 coding DNA: TGTGCCATCAACGGGGAGAGCAATCAGCCCCAGCATTTT. It encodes CAINGESNQPQHF.

This clone has only one observation. This chain joins TRBV7-8 and TRBJ2-2, with a tentative D call TRBD1 (6 bases). Germline assignment: CDR1 SGHVS and CDR2 FQNEAQ. This CDR3 contains 16 residues. Trimming stripped 4 bases from V and 4 bases from J, with 16 bases between. The CDR3 DNA is TGTGCCAGCAGCTCTAGCCCCCGGACAGTCACCGGGGAGCTGTTTTTT. This encodes CASSSSPRTVTGELFF. Filled out from reference TRBV7-8 and TRBJ2-2, the complete variable domain reads GAGVSQSPRYKVAKRGQDVALRCDPISGHVSLFWYQQALGQGPEFLTYFQNEAQLDKSGLPSDRFFAERPEGSVSTLKIQRTQQEDSAVYLCASSSSPRTVTGELFFGEGSRLTVL.

V usage is TRBV4-2 and J usage is TRBJ2-7; 8 positions match TRBD1. The CDR3 contains 17 residues. The ends lost 1 base at V and 4 bases at J; junction bases unmatched: 12. CDR1 and CDR2 from the germline V gene are LGHNA and YNFKEQ. The CDR3 coding sequence is TGTGCCAGCAGCCAAGCGTTACCGGGACAGGCGATTTACGAGCAGTACTTC. Its translation is CASSQALPGQAIYEQYF.

The rearrangement joins TRBV11-2 to TRBJ2-7; the D gene is possibly TRBD1 (6 bases). The V gene's germline CDR1 is SGHAT and CDR2 FQNNGV. The CDR3 extends over 16 amino acids. With 1 base removed from V and 6 bases from J, the gap between germline ends came to 19 bases. In nucleotides, the CDR3 is TGTGCCAGCAGCTTAGGGCTACAGGGTACCGAGGGCGAGCAGTACTTC. Translation gives CASSLGLQGTEGEQYF.

The V call is TRBV7-9, the J call TRBJ1-1; tentatively, D is TRBD1 (5 bases). Looked up from germline, CDR1 is SEHNR and CDR2 is FQNEAQ (reference sequence). This CDR3 spans 13 amino acids. With 8 bases removed from V and 3 bases from J, the gap between germline ends came to 13 bases. The CDR3 nucleotides read TGTGCCAGCCGCAATGCGGGGGACACTGAAGCTTTCTTT. Translated: CASRNAGDTEAFF.

This clone was found once. The chain links TRBV2 to TRBJ1-2; perhaps TRBD1 as D (5 bases). V lost 4 bases to trimming and J lost 6 bases, with 12 bases between them. Germline loops: CDR1 SNHLY, CDR2 FYNNEI. The CDR3 contains 13 residues. The CDR3 loop is CASSAQALHGYTF. CDR3 sequence (DNA): TGTGCCAGCAGTGCACAGGCTCTGCATGGCTACACCTTC.

V gene TRBV6-5 combines with J gene TRBJ2-3; TRBD2 aligns across 9 bases. V lost 6 bases to trimming and J lost 2 bases; unmatched junction nucleotides: 3. There are 14 residues in the CDR3. Germline CDR1 is MNHEY and CDR2 is SVGAGI. CDR3 region: CASRRLADTDTQYF. DNA for the CDR3: TGTGCCAGCAGAAGACTAGCGGACACAGATACGCAGTATTTT.

The V call is TRBV28, the J call TRBJ2-5; 8 bases agree with TRBD2. The germline V gene encodes CDR1 MDHEN and CDR2 SYDVKM. The CDR3 loop spans 16 amino acids. The V and J ends lost 3 bases and 4 bases, in that order; junction bases with no gene match: 10. CDR3 amino acids: CASSLAKTSVAETQYF. The CDR3 nucleotides are TGTGCCAGCAGTTTGGCGAAGACTAGCGTGGCAGAGACCCAGTACTTC.

This chain uses TRBV2 with TRBJ1-2; D is possibly TRBD1 (6 bases). V lost 2 bases, J lost 6 bases, and 19 bases lay in between. The CDR3 totals 16 residues. In germline, CDR1 is SNHLY, CDR2 FYNNEI. CDR3 residues: CASSERTGSGWNGYTF. The DNA of the CDR3 is TGTGCCAGCAGTGAACGAACAGGGAGTGGGTGGAATGGCTACACCTTC.

V gene TRBV27 combines with J gene TRBJ2-4; tentatively, D is TRBD1 (6 bases). Trimming shortened V by 3 bases and J by 2 bases, and 11 bases separated the two germline ends. Germline CDR1 reads MNHEY; CDR2 reads SMNVEV (reference sequence). CDR3 size: 15 residues. CDR3 amino acids: CASSFQRDTKNIQYF. The CDR3 nucleotides read TGTGCCAGCAGTTTCCAGAGGGACACCAAAAACATTCAGTACTTC.

Here the CDR3 reads CASSARGGGNEQYF. The DNA of the CDR3 is TGTGCCAGCAGTGCAAGGGGAGGGGGGAACGAGCAGTACTTC. The chain uses TRBV6-1 and TRBJ2-7; tentatively, D is TRBD2 (7 bases). The CDR3 loop spans 14 amino acids. Germline V gene lookup returns CDR1 MNHNS and CDR2 SASEGT. Trimming removed 4 bases at V and 5 bases at J, with 15 bases between.

This chain links TRBV10-3 with TRBJ2-3, with D tentatively TRBD1 (5 bases). V gave up 11 bases and J gave up 1 base, with 16 bases separating them. This CDR3 is 14 amino acids long. Germline V lookup: CDR1 ENHRY, CDR2 SYGVKD. CDR3 coding DNA: TGTGCCGCCGCTGATGTGGGGCGCACAGATACGCAGTATTTT. It yields the protein CAAADVGRTDTQYF.